This TCR beta chain was retrieved from a study of T cells in Graves' hyperthyroidism and ophthalmopathy. Study details: Blood was drawn when the patient was first diagnosed and still untreated.

Regions amplified from RNA transcripts were the TCR beta CDR3 regions. The HTBI primer set was used in a first-round RT-PCR of the TCR CDR3. TCRdb called the multiplex PCR reads again in MiXCR, with one record for every CDR3 protein. The sample records approximately 380,000 distinct CDR3 sequences, approximately 20% being singletons. Germline V lookup: CDR1 PRHDT, CDR2 FYEKMQ (reference sequence). The CDR3 covers 17 residues. Germline trimming cut 5 bases from V and 5 bases from J; bases unmatched to any gene: 9. Points from the study as a whole: In the blood, most expanded thyroid clonotypes above 0.001 appeared as well.

Uncontrolled infection, other autoimmune disease, pregnancy and lactation each barred patients from inclusion. This clonotype was detected ten times or more. Its target is not known. Sequencing was done on a sample of blood. The clonotype was recovered from a woman aged 18-29 years with Graves' hyperthyroidism. The rearrangement uses TRBV13 and TRBJ2-5; 15 positions match TRBD2. In DNA, the CDR3 is TGTGCCAGCAGCACCAGAGGACTAGCGGGGGGGCGGGAGACCCAGTACTTC. Its protein product is CASSTRGLAGGRETQYF.